This T cell receptor beta chain is from a study of T cell repertoires in cytomegalovirus infection. Study details: Selected CMV epitopes included recently identified HLA-C-restricted ones as well as well-studied HLA-B-restricted ones. Public TCR beta signature analysis indicated the presence of both CMV infection and matching HLA type. Whole-study results and caveats: Carriage of CMV together with the relevant HLA was identifiable through cumulative public TCR beta family frequency. Dominating the ex vivo response were TCR beta clonotypes that were CMV-specific and HLA-C-restricted.

This clonotype was observed a handful of times. Antigen specificity is unknown. Each CDR3 protein is one row after TCRdb ran MiXCR on the reads. The top ten clones hold over 10% of a sample with approximately 990,000 distinct CDR3 sequences, about 33% of them seen once. V lost 1 base and J lost 4; bases outside the gene matches: 4. CDR1 and CDR2 (germline): LGHDT, YNNKEL (reference sequence). CDR3 length equals 16 residues. Sample: cultured CD8+ T cells from PBMCs, taken from culture after CMV antigen stimulation. This clonotype was obtained from a human donor in good health (CMV status not recorded). Some clones in this sample may be carry-over from other donors' samples. The chain links TRBV3-1 to TRBJ2-1; 10 bases align to TRBD1. The CDR3 sequence is CASSQAGTGAYNEQFF. The DNA for the CDR3 is TGTGCCAGCAGCCAAGCCGGGACAGGGGCTTACAATGAGCAGTTCTTC.